This T cell receptor (beta chain) was sequenced for a study of cytomegalovirus exposure and HLA in healthy donors. Germline CDR1 reads MNHEY; CDR2 reads SVGAGI. This CDR3 is 13 amino acids long. Trimming at V came to 7 bases and at J to 6 bases, leaving 6 bases not matched to a gene. PCR involved 60 Vbeta and 13 Jbeta primers. This table comes from immunoSEQ multiplex PCR, and its TCRdb copy is limited to in-frame clones, with some not included. Found here are roughly 100,000 clones, roughly 80% of them singletons; the top ten hold approximately 2%. The origin of this receptor is a man between 35 and 55 years old in good health and CMV-seronegative. The gene calls are TRBV6-5 and TRBJ2-3; 8 nucleotides agree with TRBD1. Material for sequencing was PBMCs. The CDR3 DNA follows: TGTGCCAGCACAGGGGGCCCCGCGGATACGCAGTATTTT. Encoded protein: CASTGGPADTQYF.